This T cell receptor (beta chain) came from a study of blood T cell repertoires in COVID-19 (dated by TCRdb to about 2020). For the wider study: The collaborator samples originated in the United States, Italy and Spain and spanned the acute and convalescent phases of COVID-19. The prospective study material was composed of cDNA or gDNA derived from T cells, B-cell-depleted T cells, or PBMCs. The dataset comprised deeply sampled blood TCRbeta repertoires from subjects exposed to, actively infected with, or recovered from COVID-19. The repertoires were released in a freely available public database meant as a resource for research on the immune response to SARS-CoV-2. Samples were obtained from the ongoing ImmuneRACE study (first 160 participants) and from some 1,200 subjects provided by 6 global collaborators. A de-identified subject ID, COVID-19 status, age in years and sex were almost always included in the sample metadata. Where HLA class I and class II types were available, the types were taken from metadata supplied by the sample provider, not from assay-based typing. Study-wide findings and limitations: The quantity of clinical and demographic metadata differed by source and by participant and was supplied without curation.

This clone appeared a single time. Its antigen remains undetermined. Base qualities are not recorded, but no much larger clone differs from it by a single base. The CDR3 contains 16 residues, cysteine and phenylalanine counted. Here the CDR3 DNA is all that survives: 48 bases in frame from base 1. Reading the germline V gene gives CDR1 SGHRS and CDR2 YFSETQ. V ends up 0 bases short and J 6 bases short, with an unmatched junction base count of 8. Whole blood was collected in K2EDTA tubes by collaborating institutions according to the institutions' own protocols. For TCRbeta analysis, collaborators shipped samples as frozen whole blood, isolated PBMCs, or DNA extracted from either of those sample types. TCRbeta CDR3 regions were amplified from genomic DNA using the immunoSEQ Assay, a bias-controlled multiplex PCR. Concerning the study's data processing: The number of nucleated cells in each sample was estimated from the amplification of reference gene primers within the assay. To quantify the absolute abundance of each unique TCRbeta CDR3 rearrangement, sequence reads were collapsed and filtered. For each sample, productive Simpson clonality was calculated as the square root of Simpson's diversity index across productive rearrangements. TCRdb took over this immuneACCESS table, retaining in-frame rearrangements with V and J assigned. Such tables are incomplete; in checked studies, under half of the missing clones stem from an unresolved V gene, and the remainder is unexplained. V, J and clone size are taken as reported in that table, and D and trimming were inferred from the DNA itself. The sample profile shows about 63,000 clones; around 83% of them were found once. The biggest ten clones account for roughly 6% of the sample.

The sequenced sample was peripheral blood. This chain joins TRBV5-1 to TRBJ2-7; a stretch of 11 junction bases matches TRBD2. This sequence originates from a human donor in a cohort sampled during active COVID-19. At the DNA level, the sequence is TGCGCCAGCAGCTTGGATCGACTAGCGGGAAGGGGCGAGCAGTACTTC. Translated, this gives CASSLDRLAGRGEQYF.